Listed below are T cell receptor beta chains from one sample, sequenced in a study of blood T cell repertoires in COVID-19. Produced via immunoSEQ multiplex PCR; TCRdb's table is partial and in-frame only. Of around 250,000 clones in the sample, 70% to 90% were seen once. Sequenced material: peripheral blood. These receptors originate from a woman aged 30 to 39 with active or convalescent COVID-19. CDR3s include the opening cysteine and the closing phenylalanine or tryptophan. D genes are given only for firm matches. Only some rows state a clone size, as once, few, many or a class for expanded clones.

>TRBV30|TRBJ2-3|few|TRBD1
CAWSDDRVKVETDTQYF
TGTGCCTGGAGTGACGACAGGGTGAAGGTCGAGACAGATACGCAGTATTTT
>TRBV6-5|TRBJ1-5|NA|NA
CASKEGNGNQPQHF
TGTGCCAGCAAAGAGGGCAATGGCAATCAGCCCCAGCATTTT
>TRBV4-3|TRBJ2-7|NA|TRBD1
CASSQEGRGRYEQYF
TGCGCCAGCAGCCAGGAGGGCAGGGGGCGTTACGAGCAGTACTTC
>TRBV30|TRBJ1-2|NA|NA
CAWSVGGLAGYTF
TGTGCCTGGAGTGTAGGGGGTTTGGCTGGCTACACCTTC
>TRBV18|TRBJ1-1|NA|NA
CATLGRDNTEAFF
TGTGCCACCTTAGGGAGGGATAACACTGAAGCTTTCTTT
>TRBV7-9|TRBJ1-2|NA|NA
CASSFGGRAGGYTF
TGTGCCAGCAGCTTCGGTGGGAGGGCTGGCGGCTACACCTTC
>TRBV4-2|TRBJ2-5|NA|TRBD2
CASSQDRDSGGSETQYF
TGTGCCAGCAGCCAGGACCGGGATAGCGGGGGGTCGGAGACCCAGTACTTC
>TRBV5-8|TRBJ1-2|NA|NA
CASAHRARGGYTF
TGTGCCAGCGCCCACAGGGCCCGGGGTGGCTACACCTTC
>TRBV6-1|TRBJ2-5|NA|NA
CASSEWGLQETQYF
TGTGCCAGCAGTGAATGGGGACTTCAAGAGACCCAGTACTTC
>TRBV5-4|TRBJ2-7|NA|TRBD1
CASSLGGGTGGNYEQYF
TGTGCCAGCAGCTTGGGGGGCGGGACAGGGGGCAACTACGAGCAGTACTTC
>TRBV9|TRBJ2-3|NA|TRBD2
CASSHQLAGGPADTQYF
TGTGCCAGCAGCCACCAACTAGCGGGGGGGCCGGCCGATACGCAGTATTTT
>TRBV28|TRBJ1-5|NA|TRBD1
CASRRQGGNQPQHF
TGTGCCAGCAGACGACAGGGGGGTAATCAGCCCCAGCATTTT
>TRBV9|TRBJ2-3|NA|TRBD2
CASSVRAGGTDTQYF
TGTGCCAGCAGCGTAAGGGCGGGGGGGACAGATACGCAGTATTTT
>TRBV10-3|TRBJ1-6|few|NA
CAISDRPPRDNSPLHF
TGTGCCATCAGTGACCGACCCCCCCGGGATAATTCACCCCTCCACTTT
>TRBV6-2/TRBV6-3|TRBJ1-4|once|NA
CASSYSRGSEKLFF
TGTGCCAGCAGTTACTCGAGAGGGAGCGAAAAACTGTTTTTT
>TRBV11-2|TRBJ2-3|NA|NA
CASSFSGDTQYF
TGTGCCAGCAGCTTTTCCGGGGATACGCAGTATTTT
>TRBV5-4|TRBJ2-5|NA|NA
CAAGQREETQYF
TGTGCCGCGGGGCAGCGGGAAGAGACCCAGTACTTC
>TRBV10-2|TRBJ1-1|NA|NA
CASSESQGRTEAFF
TGCGCCAGCAGTGAGTCGCAGGGCCGGACTGAAGCTTTCTTT
>TRBV7-9|TRBJ2-7|few|NA
CASSTGSSYEQYF
TGTGCCAGCAGCACAGGGAGCTCCTACGAGCAGTACTTC
>TRBV5-4|TRBJ2-7|NA|NA
CASSPPLTGRIYEQYF
TGTGCCAGCAGCCCACCTTTAACGGGAAGGATCTACGAGCAGTACTTC
>TRBV9|TRBJ2-1|NA|TRBD2
CASSVGLAGFDEQFF
TGTGCCAGCAGCGTGGGACTAGCGGGGTTTGATGAGCAGTTCTTC
>TRBV24-1|TRBJ1-5|NA|TRBD1
CATSDPGQPHQPQHF
TGTGCCACCAGTGACCCGGGACAGCCACATCAGCCCCAGCATTTT
>TRBV9|TRBJ1-4|NA|TRBD1
CASSARAGTGVSMEGEKLFF
TGTGCCAGCAGCGCCCGTGCCGGGACAGGGGTCTCTATGGAAGGGGAAAAACTGTTTTTT
>TRBV15|TRBJ2-7|NA|NA
CATSRDGGVYEQYF
TGTGCCACCAGCAGAGATGGAGGGGTCTACGAGCAGTACTTC
>TRBV11-3|TRBJ2-7|NA|TRBD2
CASSLGGGTRSQQYF
TGTGCCAGCAGCTTGGGTGGCGGGACTAGAAGTCAGCAGTACTTC
>TRBV7-9|TRBJ2-1|NA|TRBD2
CASSRAASGGAGEQFF
TGTGCCAGCAGCCGGGCGGCTAGCGGGGGGGCGGGTGAGCAGTTCTTC
>TRBV18|TRBJ1-1|NA|NA
CASSPLGGANTEAFF
TGTGCCAGCTCACCACTTGGAGGGGCGAACACTGAAGCTTTCTTT
>TRBV7-9|TRBJ1-4|NA|NA
CASSLRQNNEKLFF
TGTGCCAGCAGCTTAAGACAGAACAATGAAAAACTGTTTTTT